One and the same sample provided the 12 T cell receptor beta chains below, sequenced in a study of blood T cells in healthy people across ages. Then a second PCR, running roughly 7 to 11 cycles, was carried out with a sample-barcoded 5' primer and a J-beta primer mix. Each CDR3 protein gets one entry after TCRdb re-called the 5' RACE reads with MiXCR. Counted here are some 760,000 distinct CDR3 sequences, approximately 25% occurring once; the ten biggest clones make up 9.4%. These data were likewise used in another study, on T cells of mothers and their children.

The material sequenced was blood. The receptors shown here come from a boy aged 5-17 years in good health.

This clonotype occurred a few times. The rearrangement joins TRBV25-1 to TRBJ1-2; D unresolved. Trimming removed 3 bases from V and 0 bases from J, with 26 bases in between. CDR3 size: 20 residues. Germline values: CDR1 MGHDK, CDR2 SYGVNS. The CDR3 region has the DNA TGTGCCAGCAGTGAGTATTTCGAGCCTAATTCTGAGGGTACTAACTATGGCTACACCTTC. It codes for CASSEYFEPNSEGTNYGYTF.

This clonotype was seen only a few times. This chain connects TRBV12-3 or TRBV12-4 to TRBJ2-5; D unresolved. The CDR3 runs to 14 residues. V dropped 10 bases and J dropped 2 bases, with 17 bases sitting between them. The CDR3 is CAISRLSRQETQYF. In nucleotides, the CDR3 is TGTGCCATCTCCCGGCTGAGCCGACAAGAGACCCAGTACTTC.

This sequence joins TRBV7-3 and TRBJ2-5, with TRBD2 matching 7 bases. Trimming cost V 3 bases and J 6 bases; bases outside gene matches: 10. The CDR3 spans 15 residues. Germline V gene data show CDR1 as SGHTA and CDR2 as FQGTGA. CDR3 region: CASSFQAGEFKTQYF. As DNA, the CDR3 is TGTGCCAGCAGCTTCCAGGCGGGAGAATTTAAGACCCAGTACTTC.

This clonotype has a handful of counts. The rearrangement uses TRBV3-1 and TRBJ2-5, with a weak D call TRBD2 (6 bases). The J call may be incorrect, as the DNA end agrees better with TRBJ2-1. CDR3 size: 16 residues. The germline V gene has CDR1 LGHDT and CDR2 YNNKEL (reference sequence). Written as DNA, the CDR3 is TGTGCCAGCGAGGTTGGGCTAGCGCAACGCTACAATGAGCAGTTCTTC. Translated: CASEVGLAQRYNEQFF.

This chain links TRBV20-1 with TRBJ1-6; D is perhaps TRBD1 (6 bases). The V gene lost 2 bases and the J gene lost 7 bases, with 9 bases spanning the gap. The CDR3 is made up of 13 amino acids. Germline lookup yields CDR1 DFQATT and CDR2 SNEGSKA (reference sequence). The CDR3 region has the DNA TGCAGTGCTAGACGGACAGCGAATTCACCCCTCCACTTT. It specifies CSARRTANSPLHF.

Here the CDR3 reads CASRTGVHEQYF. In DNA form, the CDR3 reads TGTGCCAGCCGCACAGGGGTCCACGAGCAGTACTTC. The chain has TRBV6-1 and TRBJ2-5, with 7 bases matching TRBD1. The J call is doubtful: the DNA matches TRBJ2-7 better. CDR1 and CDR2 (germline): MNHNS, SASEGT. The length of the CDR3 is 12 residues.

This clonotype was seen a handful of times. The V and J genes are TRBV20-1 and TRBJ1-5, with D possibly matching TRBD1 (6 bases). Trimming stripped 5 bases from V and 2 bases from J, with 25 bases between. Germline CDR1 is DFQATT and CDR2 is SNEGSKA (reference sequence). CDR3 length equals 18 residues. Here the CDR3 reads CSAGGGDNYALGNQPQHF. The CDR3 DNA reads TGCAGTGCTGGGGGCGGGGATAACTACGCTTTGGGCAATCAGCCCCAGCATTTT.

J is TRBJ2-5 and V is TRBV6-1; D perhaps matches TRBD1 (7 bases). This CDR3 region has 15 residues. The germline V gene encodes CDR1 MNHNS and CDR2 SASEGT. Trimming pared 2 bases from V and 5 bases from J, leaving 15 bases between. CDR3 DNA: TGTGCCAGCAGTGAAATGGAGGGGGCCTTTGAGACCCAGTACTTC. This sequence encodes CASSEMEGAFETQYF.

This clonotype turned up a few times. The chain joins TRBV6-1 to TRBJ2-5, with 9 nucleotides matching TRBD1. The CDR3 totals 14 residues. With V trimmed by 4 bases and J by 5 bases, 5 bases remained unmatched. Germline values: CDR1 MNHNS, CDR2 SASEGT. CDR3 bases: TGTGCCAGCAGTGCAGGACAGGGGAGGGAGACCCAGTACTTC. Its translation is CASSAGQGRETQYF.

This clonotype occurred a few times. The V and J genes are TRBV11-2 and TRBJ2-5; D possibly corresponds to TRBD2 (6 bases). CDR3 length: 14 residues. Germline CDR1 and CDR2: SGHAT and FQNNGV. The V and J ends lost 4 bases and 4 bases respectively, with 13 bases between them. The CDR3 DNA is TGTGCCAGCAGCTCGGGACTGCCCTCAGAGACCCAGTACTTC. This translates into CASSSGLPSETQYF. The variable domain in full, with the rest retrieved from reference TRBV11-2 and TRBJ2-5, is EAGVAQSPRYKIIEKRQSVAFWCNPISGHATLYWYQQILGQGPKLLIQFQNNGVVDDSQLPKDRFSAERLKGVDSTLKIQPAKLEDSAVYLCASSSGLPSETQYFGPGTRLLVL.

The chain is built from TRBV12-3 or TRBV12-4 and TRBJ2-2, with D hard to call. V shed 3 bases and J shed 0 bases, with 8 bases lying between them. This CDR3 spans 15 amino acids. Written as DNA, the CDR3 is TGTGCCAGCAGTTTCTTACGGACGAACACCGGGGAGCTGTTTTTT. It specifies CASSFLRTNTGELFF.

V and J are TRBV29-1 and TRBJ1-2; 7 bases match TRBD1. From germline, CDR1 is SQVTM and CDR2 ANQGSEA. V lost 3 bases to trimming and J lost 2 bases; unmatched junction nucleotides: 6. The CDR3 totals 14 residues. The CDR3 DNA sequence: TGCAGCGTTGATCCCTCGGGACAGAACTATGGCTACACCTTC. Its protein product is CSVDPSGQNYGYTF.